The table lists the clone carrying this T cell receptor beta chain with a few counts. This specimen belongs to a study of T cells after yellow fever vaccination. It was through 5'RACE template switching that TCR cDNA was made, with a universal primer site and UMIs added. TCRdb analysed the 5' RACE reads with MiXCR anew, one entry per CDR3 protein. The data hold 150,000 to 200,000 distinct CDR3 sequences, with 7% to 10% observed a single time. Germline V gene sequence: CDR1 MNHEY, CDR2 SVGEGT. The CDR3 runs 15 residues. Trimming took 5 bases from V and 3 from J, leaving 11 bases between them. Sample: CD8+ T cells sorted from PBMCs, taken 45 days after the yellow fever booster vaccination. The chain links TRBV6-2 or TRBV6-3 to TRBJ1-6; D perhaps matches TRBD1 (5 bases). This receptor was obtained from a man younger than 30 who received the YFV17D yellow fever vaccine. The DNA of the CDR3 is TGTGCCAGCAGTCCGGGACTCAACTATAATTCACCCCTCCACTTT. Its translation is CASSPGLNYNSPLHF.